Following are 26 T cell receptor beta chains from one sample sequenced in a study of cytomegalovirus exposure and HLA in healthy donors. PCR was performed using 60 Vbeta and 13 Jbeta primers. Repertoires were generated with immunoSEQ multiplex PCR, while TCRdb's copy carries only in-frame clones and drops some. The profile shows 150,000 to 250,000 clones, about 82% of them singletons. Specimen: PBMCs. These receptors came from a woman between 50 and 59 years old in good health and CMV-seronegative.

The CDR3 region is CATQSRAGNNEKLFF. CDR3 bases: TGTGCCACCCAGAGTCGGGCCGGGAATAATGAAAAACTGTTTTTT. The V and J genes are TRBV19 and TRBJ1-4; D gene uncertain. Germline V gene lookup returns CDR1 LNHDA and CDR2 SQIVND (reference sequence). V gave up 10 bases and J gave up 4 bases, with 19 bases separating them. This CDR3 contains 15 residues.

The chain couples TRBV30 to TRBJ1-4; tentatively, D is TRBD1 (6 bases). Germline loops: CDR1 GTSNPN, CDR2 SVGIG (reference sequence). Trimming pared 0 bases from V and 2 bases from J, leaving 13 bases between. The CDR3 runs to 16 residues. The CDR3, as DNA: TGTGCCTGGAGTGTACCCCAAGGGGGTACTAATGAAAAACTGTTTTTT. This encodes CAWSVPQGGTNEKLFF.

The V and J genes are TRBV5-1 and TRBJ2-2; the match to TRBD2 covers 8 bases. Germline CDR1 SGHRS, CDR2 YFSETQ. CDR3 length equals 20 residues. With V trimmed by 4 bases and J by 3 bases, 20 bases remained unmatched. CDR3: CASSAQREFKRARDTGELFF. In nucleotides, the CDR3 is TGCGCCAGCAGCGCCCAGCGGGAGTTTAAGCGGGCTCGGGACACCGGGGAGCTGTTTTTT.

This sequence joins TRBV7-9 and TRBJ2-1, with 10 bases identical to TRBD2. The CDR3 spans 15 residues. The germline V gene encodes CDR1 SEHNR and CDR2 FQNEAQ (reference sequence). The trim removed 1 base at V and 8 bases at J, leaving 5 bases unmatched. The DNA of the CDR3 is TGTGCCAGCAGCTTAGGCCTAGCGGGAGATGATGAGCAGTTCTTC. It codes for CASSLGLAGDDEQFF.

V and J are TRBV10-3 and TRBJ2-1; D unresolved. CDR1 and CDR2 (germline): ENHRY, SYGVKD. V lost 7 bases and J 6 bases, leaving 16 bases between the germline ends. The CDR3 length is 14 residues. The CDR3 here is CAIMASVTVNEQFF. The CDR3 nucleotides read TGTGCCATCATGGCCTCCGTAACCGTCAATGAGCAGTTCTTC.

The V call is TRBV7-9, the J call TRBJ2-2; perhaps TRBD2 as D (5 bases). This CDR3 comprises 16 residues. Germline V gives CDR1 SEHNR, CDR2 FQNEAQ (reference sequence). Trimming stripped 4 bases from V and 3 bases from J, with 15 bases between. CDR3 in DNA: TGTGCCAGCAGCTCCCACGAGGGCGAGTACACCGGGGAGCTGTTTTTT. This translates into CASSSHEGEYTGELFF.

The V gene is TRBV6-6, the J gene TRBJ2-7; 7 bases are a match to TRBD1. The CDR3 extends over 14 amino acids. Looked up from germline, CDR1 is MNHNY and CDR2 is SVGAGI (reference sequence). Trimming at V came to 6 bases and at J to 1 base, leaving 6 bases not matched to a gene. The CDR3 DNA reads TGTGCCAGCAGGTCCCCGGGACAGTCCTACGAGCAGTACTTC. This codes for CASRSPGQSYEQYF.

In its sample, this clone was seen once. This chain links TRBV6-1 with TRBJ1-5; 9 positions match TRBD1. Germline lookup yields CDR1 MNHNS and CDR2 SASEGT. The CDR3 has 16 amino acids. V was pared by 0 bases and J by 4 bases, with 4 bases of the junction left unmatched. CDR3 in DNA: TGTGCCAGCAGTGAAGCGTACAGGGGGCGGAATCAGCCCCAGCATTTT. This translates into CASSEAYRGRNQPQHF.

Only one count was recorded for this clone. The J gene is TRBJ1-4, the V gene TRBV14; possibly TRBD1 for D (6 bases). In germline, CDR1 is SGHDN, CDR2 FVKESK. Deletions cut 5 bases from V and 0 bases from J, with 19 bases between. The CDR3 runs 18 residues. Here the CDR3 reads CASSATGNPYATNEKLFF. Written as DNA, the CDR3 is TGTGCCAGCAGCGCTACAGGGAACCCTTATGCAACTAATGAAAAACTGTTTTTT.

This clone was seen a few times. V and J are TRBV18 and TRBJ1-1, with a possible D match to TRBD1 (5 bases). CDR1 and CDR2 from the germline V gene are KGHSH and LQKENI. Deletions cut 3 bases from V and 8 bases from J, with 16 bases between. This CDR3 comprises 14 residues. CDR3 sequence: CASSPPGQTREAFF. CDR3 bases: TGTGCCAGCTCACCTCCCGGACAAACTCGAGAAGCTTTCTTT. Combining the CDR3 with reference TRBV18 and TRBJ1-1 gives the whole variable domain NAGVMQNPRHLVRRRGQEARLRCSPMKGHSHVYWYRQLPEEGLKFMVYLQKENIIDESGMPKERFSAEFPKEGPSILRIQQVVRGDSAAYFCASSPPGQTREAFFGQGTRLTVV.

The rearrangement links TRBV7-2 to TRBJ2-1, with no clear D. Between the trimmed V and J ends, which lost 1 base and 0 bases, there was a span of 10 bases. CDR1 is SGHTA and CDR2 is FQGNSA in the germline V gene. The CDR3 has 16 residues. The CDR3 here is CASSLGQGFSYNEQFF. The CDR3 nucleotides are TGTGCCAGCAGCTTAGGACAAGGATTCTCCTACAATGAGCAGTTCTTC.

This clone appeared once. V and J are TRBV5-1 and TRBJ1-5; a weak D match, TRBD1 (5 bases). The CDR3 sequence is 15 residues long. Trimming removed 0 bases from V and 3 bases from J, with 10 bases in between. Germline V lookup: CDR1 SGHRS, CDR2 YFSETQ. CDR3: CASSLAAGPNQPQHF. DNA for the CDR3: TGCGCCAGCAGCTTGGCCGCAGGGCCCAATCAGCCCCAGCATTTT.

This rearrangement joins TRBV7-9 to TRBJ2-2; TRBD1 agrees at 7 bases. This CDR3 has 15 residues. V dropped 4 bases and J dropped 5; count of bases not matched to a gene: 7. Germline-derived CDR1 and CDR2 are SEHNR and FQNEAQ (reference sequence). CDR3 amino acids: CASSSDRVLTGELFF. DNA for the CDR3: TGTGCCAGCAGCTCTGACAGGGTTTTGACCGGGGAGCTGTTTTTT.

The CDR3 here is CAGDSGRGNEQFF. The CDR3 DNA reads as TGTGCCGGCGACAGCGGGAGAGGCAATGAGCAGTTCTTC. The chain links TRBV30 to TRBJ2-1; 8 bases align to TRBD2. The trim removed 8 bases at V and 6 bases at J, leaving 9 bases unmatched. Per the germline V gene, CDR1 is GTSNPN and CDR2 is SVGIG (reference sequence). The CDR3 consists of 13 residues.

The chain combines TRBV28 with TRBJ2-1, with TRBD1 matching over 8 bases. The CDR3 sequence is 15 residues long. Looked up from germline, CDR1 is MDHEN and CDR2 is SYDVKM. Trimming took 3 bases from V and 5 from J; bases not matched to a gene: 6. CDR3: CASSLQGAGHNEQFF. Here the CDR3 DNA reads TGTGCCAGCAGTTTGCAGGGGGCAGGTCACAATGAGCAGTTCTTC.

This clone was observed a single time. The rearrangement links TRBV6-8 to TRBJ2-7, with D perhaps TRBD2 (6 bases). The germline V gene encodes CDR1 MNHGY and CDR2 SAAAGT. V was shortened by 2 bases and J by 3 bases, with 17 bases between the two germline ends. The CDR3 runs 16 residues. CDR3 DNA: TGTGCCAGCAGTTACCCTGGCCTAGCGTACGACTACGAGCAGTACTTC. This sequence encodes CASSYPGLAYDYEQYF.

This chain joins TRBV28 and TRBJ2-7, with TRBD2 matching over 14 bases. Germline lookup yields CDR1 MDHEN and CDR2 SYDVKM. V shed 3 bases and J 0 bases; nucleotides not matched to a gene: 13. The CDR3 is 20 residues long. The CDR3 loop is CASSFPLRGGTSGSSYEQYF. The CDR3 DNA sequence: TGTGCCAGCAGTTTTCCCCTACGGGGGGGGACTAGCGGGAGCTCCTACGAGCAGTACTTC.

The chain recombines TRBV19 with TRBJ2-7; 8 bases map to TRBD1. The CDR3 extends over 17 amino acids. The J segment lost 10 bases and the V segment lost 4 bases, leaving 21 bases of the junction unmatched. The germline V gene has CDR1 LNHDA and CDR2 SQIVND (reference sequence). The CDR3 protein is CASSTHPGDRSTGEQYF. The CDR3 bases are TGTGCCAGTAGTACCCATCCGGGGGACAGGTCCACCGGTGAACAGTACTTC.

This chain's CDR3 is CASRGLAGSPGELFF. DNA for the CDR3: TGTGCCAGCAGGGGACTAGCGGGGTCCCCGGGGGAGCTGTTTTTT. The V gene is TRBV6-1, the J gene TRBJ2-2; TRBD2 matches at 13 bases. CDR3 size: 15 residues. V was pared by 6 bases and J by 8 bases, with 6 bases of the junction left unmatched. Germline values: CDR1 MNHNS, CDR2 SASEGT.

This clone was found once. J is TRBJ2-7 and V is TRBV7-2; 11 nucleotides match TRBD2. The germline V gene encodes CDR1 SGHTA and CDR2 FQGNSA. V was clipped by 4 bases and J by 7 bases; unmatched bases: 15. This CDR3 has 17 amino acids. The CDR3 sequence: CASSSPGLAGGLGEQYF. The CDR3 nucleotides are TGTGCCAGCAGCTCCCCCGGACTAGCGGGTGGGTTGGGGGAGCAGTACTTC.

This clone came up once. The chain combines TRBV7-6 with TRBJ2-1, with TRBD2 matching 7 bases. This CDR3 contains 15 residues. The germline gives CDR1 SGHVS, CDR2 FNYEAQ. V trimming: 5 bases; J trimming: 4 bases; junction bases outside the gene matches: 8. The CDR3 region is CASSHTSEVYNEQFF. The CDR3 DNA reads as TGTGCCAGCAGCCATACTAGCGAAGTATACAATGAGCAGTTCTTC.

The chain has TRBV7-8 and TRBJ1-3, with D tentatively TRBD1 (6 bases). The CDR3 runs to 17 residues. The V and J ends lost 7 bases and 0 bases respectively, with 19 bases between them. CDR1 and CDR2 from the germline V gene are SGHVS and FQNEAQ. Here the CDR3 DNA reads TGTGCCAGCATCCCAGGGGTACAGGACCTCTCTGGAAACACCATATATTTT. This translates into CASIPGVQDLSGNTIYF.

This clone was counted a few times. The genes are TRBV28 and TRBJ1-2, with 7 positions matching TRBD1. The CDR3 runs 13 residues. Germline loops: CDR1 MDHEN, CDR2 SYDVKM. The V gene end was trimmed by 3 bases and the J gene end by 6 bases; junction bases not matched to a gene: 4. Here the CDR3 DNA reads TGTGCCAGCAGTTTTTTGACAGGGAATGGCTACACCTTC. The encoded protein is CASSFLTGNGYTF.

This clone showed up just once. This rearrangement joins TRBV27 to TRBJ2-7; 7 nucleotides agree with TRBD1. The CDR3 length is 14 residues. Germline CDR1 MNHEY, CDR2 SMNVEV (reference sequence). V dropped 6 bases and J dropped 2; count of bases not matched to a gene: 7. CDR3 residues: CASSSGTETYEQYF. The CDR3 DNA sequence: TGTGCCAGCAGCTCCGGGACAGAGACCTACGAGCAGTACTTC.

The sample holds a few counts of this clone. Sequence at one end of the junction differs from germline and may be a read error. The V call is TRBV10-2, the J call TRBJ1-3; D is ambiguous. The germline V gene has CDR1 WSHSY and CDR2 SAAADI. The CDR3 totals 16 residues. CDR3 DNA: TGCGCCACCAGTTTACTAGCCAGGAGCTCTGGAAACACCATATATTTT. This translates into CATSLLARSSGNTIYF.

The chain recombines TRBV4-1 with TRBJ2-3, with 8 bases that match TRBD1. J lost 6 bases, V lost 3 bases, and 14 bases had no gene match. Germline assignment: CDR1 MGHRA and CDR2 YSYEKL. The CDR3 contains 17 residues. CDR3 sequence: CASSQTGQGPRGDTQYF. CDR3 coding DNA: TGCGCCAGCAGCCAGACCGGACAGGGCCCACGGGGGGATACGCAGTATTTT.